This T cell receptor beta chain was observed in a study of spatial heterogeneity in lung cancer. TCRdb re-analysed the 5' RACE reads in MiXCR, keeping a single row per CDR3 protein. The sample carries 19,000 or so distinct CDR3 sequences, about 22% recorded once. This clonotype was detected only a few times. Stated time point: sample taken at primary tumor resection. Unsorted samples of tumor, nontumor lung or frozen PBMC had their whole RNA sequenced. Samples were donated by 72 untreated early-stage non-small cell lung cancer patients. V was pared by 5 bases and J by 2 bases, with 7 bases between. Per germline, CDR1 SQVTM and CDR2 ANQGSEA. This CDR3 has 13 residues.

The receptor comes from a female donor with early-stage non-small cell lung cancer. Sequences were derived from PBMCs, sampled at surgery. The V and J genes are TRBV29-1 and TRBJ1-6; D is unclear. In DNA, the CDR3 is TGCAGCGTTCGCACAGCCTATAATTCACCCCTCCACTTT. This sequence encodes CSVRTAYNSPLHF.